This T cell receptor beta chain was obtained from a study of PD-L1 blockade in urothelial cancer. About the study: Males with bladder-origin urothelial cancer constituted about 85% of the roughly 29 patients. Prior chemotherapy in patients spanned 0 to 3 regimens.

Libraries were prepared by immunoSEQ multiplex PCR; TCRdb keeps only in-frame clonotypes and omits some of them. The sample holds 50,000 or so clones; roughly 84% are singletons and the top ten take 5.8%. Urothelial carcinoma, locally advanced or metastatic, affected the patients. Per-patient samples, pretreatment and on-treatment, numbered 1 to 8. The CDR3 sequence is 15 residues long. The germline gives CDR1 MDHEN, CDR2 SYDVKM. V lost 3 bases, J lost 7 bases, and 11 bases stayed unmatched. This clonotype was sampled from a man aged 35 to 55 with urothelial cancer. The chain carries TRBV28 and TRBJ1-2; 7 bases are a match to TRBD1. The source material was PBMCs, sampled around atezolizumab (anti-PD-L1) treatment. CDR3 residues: CASSFGGQESIGYTF. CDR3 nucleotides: TGTGCCAGCAGTTTTGGTGGACAGGAATCGATTGGCTACACCTTC.